The next 25 T cell receptor beta chains were all read from a single sample in a study of cytomegalovirus exposure and HLA in healthy donors. PCR employed 60 Vbeta and 13 Jbeta primers. Repertoires were generated with immunoSEQ multiplex PCR, while TCRdb's copy carries only in-frame clones and drops some. The sample carries under 200,000 clones, 68% recorded once. Material for sequencing was PBMCs. Receptor source: a woman under 30 in good health and CMV-seropositive.

J is TRBJ2-2 and V is TRBV2; TRBD1 matches at 7 bases. There are 16 residues in the CDR3. Unmatched junction bases numbered 6, after V lost 2 bases and J lost 3 bases. Per the germline V gene, CDR1 is SNHLY and CDR2 is FYNNEI. Written as DNA, the CDR3 is TGTGCCAGCAGTGAACCAGGGGGACGGGACACCGGGGAGCTGTTTTTT. Translated: CASSEPGGRDTGELFF.

Regarding this clone: In the same sample, other DNA sequences code for this CDR3. This chain links TRBV29-1 with TRBJ1-1, with D possibly matching TRBD1 (5 bases). The CDR3 runs to 15 residues. Per germline, CDR1 SQVTM and CDR2 ANQGSEA. V dropped 4 bases and J dropped 11 bases, with 26 bases sitting between them. The CDR3 sequence: CSVAGQRGGPIRAFF. For the CDR3, the DNA is TGCAGCGTTGCGGGCCAGCGGGGCGGCCCGATCCGGGCTTTCTTT. Supplemented by reference TRBV29-1 and TRBJ1-1, the full variable domain reads SAVISQKPSRDICQRGTSLTIQCQVDSQVTMMFWYRQQPGQSLTLIATANQGSEATYESGFVIDKFPISRPNLTFSTLTVSNMSPEDSSIYLCSVAGQRGGPIRAFFGQGTRLTVV.

This clone came up a few times. The chain has TRBV7-9 and TRBJ2-5, with D possibly being TRBD1 (6 bases). Near its end, the DNA agrees better with TRBJ2-7, so the J call may be wrong. Germline loops: CDR1 SEHNR, CDR2 FQNEAQ (reference sequence). CDR3 length equals 13 residues. CDR3 coding DNA: TGTGCCAGCACCCAGGGGCAGGCAAGCGAGCAGTACTTC. Its protein product is CASTQGQASEQYF.

A few counts support this clone. V gene TRBV4-1 combines with J gene TRBJ2-5, with 7 bases matching TRBD1. Trimming at V came to 0 bases and at J to 5 bases, leaving 9 bases not matched to a gene. CDR3 size: 16 residues. CDR1 is MGHRA, CDR2 YSYEKL, per germline. CDR3: CASSQEGDSLGETQYF. In DNA form, the CDR3 reads TGCGCCAGCAGCCAAGAGGGGGACAGTTTGGGGGAGACCCAGTACTTC.

This chain connects TRBV5-8 to TRBJ1-2; unclear D gene. V was cut by 0 bases and J by 8 bases, with 5 bases left in between. In germline, CDR1 is SGHTS, CDR2 YDEGEE. This CDR3 comprises 11 residues. This CDR3 is CASSLVAGYTF. CDR3 nucleotides: TGTGCCAGCAGCTTGGTGGCAGGCTACACCTTC. Complete variable domain (other parts from reference TRBV5-8 and TRBJ1-2): EAGVTQSPTHLIKTRGQQATLRCSPISGHTSVYWYQQALGLGLQFLLWYDEGEERNRGNFPPRFSGRQFPNYSSELNVNALELEDSALYLCASSLVAGYTFGSGTRLTVV.

This chain joins TRBV7-8 and TRBJ1-2; the D gene is possibly TRBD1 (6 bases). V was cut by 3 bases and J by 4 bases, with 12 bases left in between. In germline, CDR1 is SGHVS, CDR2 FQNEAQ. The length of the CDR3 is 14 residues. The CDR3 loop reads CASSLAGQLYGYTF. The CDR3 nucleotides read TGTGCCAGCAGCTTGGCCGGACAGCTCTATGGCTACACCTTC.

The rearrangement joins TRBV4-3 to TRBJ2-5; a weak D match, TRBD1 (6 bases). Looked up from germline, CDR1 is LGHNA and CDR2 is YSLEER. The CDR3 spans 15 residues. V was shortened by 1 base and J by 1 base, with 10 bases between the two germline ends. In nucleotides, the CDR3 is TGCGCCAGCAGCCAAGGACAGGCCCCCCAAGAGACCCAGTACTTC. This encodes CASSQGQAPQETQYF.

The V call is TRBV29-1, the J call TRBJ2-7; the match to TRBD1 covers 7 bases. The CDR3 spans 15 residues. J lost 4 bases, V lost 0 bases, and 9 bases had no gene match. Per the germline V gene, CDR1 is SQVTM and CDR2 is ANQGSEA. For the CDR3, the DNA is TGCAGCGTTGAAGATACCGACGACAGGGCTTACGAGCAGTACTTC. Protein product: CSVEDTDDRAYEQYF.

The V call is TRBV5-8, the J call TRBJ1-3; D call uncertain. There are 13 residues in the CDR3. Trimming took off 2 bases at V and 8 bases at J, with 11 bases between the two ends. From germline, CDR1 is SGHTS and CDR2 YDEGEE. This CDR3 reads CASSLSHGDTIYF. The CDR3 bases are TGTGCCAGCAGCTTATCCCACGGGGACACCATATATTTT.

This chain joins TRBV27 and TRBJ1-1; D not resolved. With 3 bases removed from V and 3 bases from J, the gap between germline ends came to 20 bases. This CDR3 is built from 17 residues. Germline values: CDR1 MNHEY, CDR2 SMNVEV (reference sequence). The CDR3 here is CASSFWRGKGVDTEAFF. The CDR3, as DNA: TGTGCCAGCAGTTTTTGGCGGGGTAAAGGAGTAGACACTGAAGCTTTCTTT.

Only one count was recorded for this clone. V is TRBV7-3 and J is TRBJ1-1; D is ambiguous. CDR1 is SGHTA and CDR2 is FQGTGA in the germline V gene. The CDR3 runs 13 residues. Trimming cost V 6 bases and J 0 bases, with 8 bases left between them. CDR3 protein: CASSSFMNTEAFF. DNA for the CDR3: TGTGCCAGCAGTAGCTTCATGAACACTGAAGCTTTCTTT.

The chain couples TRBV7-2 to TRBJ2-7; 8 bases align to TRBD1. V shed 3 bases, J shed 0 bases, and the junction held 4 bases outside the gene matches. Germline loops: CDR1 SGHTA, CDR2 FQGNSA. The length of the CDR3 is 15 residues. DNA for the CDR3: TGTGCCAGCAGCTTTGTGGGACAGGACTCCTACGAGCAGTACTTC. Its translation: CASSFVGQDSYEQYF.

The V gene is TRBV19, the J gene TRBJ2-7, with 9 bases aligning to TRBD2. CDR1 is LNHDA and CDR2 is SQIVND in the germline V gene (reference sequence). The CDR3 contains 13 residues. Trimming cost V 6 bases and J 3 bases; bases outside gene matches: 3. CDR3 DNA sequence: TGTGCCAGTAGCCCAGCGGGGGGCTACGAGCAGTACTTC. It specifies CASSPAGGYEQYF.

In its sample, this clone was seen a few times. The chain couples TRBV5-5 to TRBJ1-2, with D maybe TRBD1 (6 bases). Germline-derived CDR1 and CDR2 are SGHKS and YYEKEE (reference sequence). The CDR3 sequence is 16 residues long. Trimming left V 0 bases short and J 1 base short, with 13 bases between. CDR3 protein: CASSLVPGQYNYGYTF. DNA of the CDR3: TGTGCCAGCAGCTTGGTGCCCGGACAGTATAACTATGGCTACACCTTC.

The chain has TRBV7-3 and TRBJ2-4; D is perhaps TRBD2 (6 bases). The germline V gene encodes CDR1 SGHTA and CDR2 FQGTGA. V was cut by 3 bases and J by 1 base, with 13 bases left in between. The CDR3 length is 16 residues. In DNA form, the CDR3 reads TGTGCCAGCAGCTTGTCGACTAGGAGCGCCAAAAACATTCAGTACTTC. Translation: CASSLSTRSAKNIQYF.

The genes are TRBV15 and TRBJ2-7; 10 bases align to TRBD2. This CDR3 region has 14 residues. With 2 bases clipped from V and 8 bases from J, the junction kept 6 bases outside the gene matches. Germline assignment: CDR1 LNHNV and CDR2 YYDKDF (reference sequence). DNA for the CDR3: TGTGCCACCAGCAGAAGTGGACTAGCGGCTCAGCAGTACTTC. Translated, it gives CATSRSGLAAQQYF.

V and J are TRBV6-1 and TRBJ1-5; 9 nucleotides line up with TRBD1. From germline, CDR1 is MNHNS and CDR2 SASEGT. CDR3 size: 15 residues. V lost 1 base and J lost 4; bases outside the gene matches: 2. The CDR3 DNA reads TGTGCCAGCAGTGAAGGCGGGACAGGGAATCAGCCCCAGCATTTT. Translating it yields CASSEGGTGNQPQHF.

The chain has TRBV5-4 and TRBJ2-1; TRBD1 agrees at 8 bases. This CDR3 contains 16 residues. Per the germline V gene, CDR1 is SGHNT and CDR2 is YYREEE (reference sequence). V shed 6 bases, J shed 9 bases, and the junction held 17 bases outside the gene matches. CDR3 loop: CASTPGGRAVIGEQFF. Written as DNA, the CDR3 is TGTGCCAGCACCCCAGGGGGCAGGGCAGTAATTGGTGAGCAGTTCTTC. The full variable domain, rest sourced from reference TRBV5-4 and TRBJ2-1, is ETGVTQSPTHLIKTRGQQVTLRCSSQSGHNTVSWYQQALGQGPQFIFQYYREEENGRGNFPPRFSGLQFPNYSSELNVNALELDDSALYLCASTPGGRAVIGEQFFGPGTRLTVL.

This chain links TRBV14 with TRBJ1-2; D gene uncertain. The CDR3 is 17 residues long. Trimming pared 1 base from V and 2 bases from J, leaving 17 bases between. Germline V gene lookup returns CDR1 SGHDN and CDR2 FVKESK. CDR3 region: CASSQAPLGDFNYGYTF. CDR3 nucleotide sequence: TGTGCCAGCAGCCAAGCCCCCCTGGGAGACTTCAACTATGGCTACACCTTC. The variable domain in full, with the rest retrieved from reference TRBV14 and TRBJ1-2, is EAGVTQFPSHSVIEKGQTVTLRCDPISGHDNLYWYRRVMGKEIKFLLHFVKESKQDESGMPNNRFLAERTGGTYSTLKVQPAELEDSGVYFCASSQAPLGDFNYGYTFGSGTRLTVV.

This chain connects TRBV7-2 to TRBJ2-2; 7 bases map to TRBD1. Germline V lookup: CDR1 SGHTA, CDR2 FQGNSA. With V trimmed by 3 bases and J by 3 bases, 10 bases remained unmatched. CDR3 length: 17 residues. The CDR3 nucleotides are TGTGCCAGCAGCTTCAGTCAGCCAGGGGGTCACACCGGGGAGCTGTTTTTT. This gives the protein CASSFSQPGGHTGELFF.

V gene TRBV10-3 combines with J gene TRBJ1-3, with D possibly being TRBD1 (6 bases). Per the germline V gene, CDR1 is ENHRY and CDR2 is SYGVKD. This CDR3 is 15 amino acids long. The V and J ends lost 6 bases and 2 bases respectively, with 14 bases between them. This CDR3 is CAISRVQGPGNTIYF. In nucleotides, the CDR3 is TGTGCCATCAGCCGCGTACAGGGACCTGGAAACACCATATATTTT.

The genes are TRBV19 and TRBJ2-7; 10 bases line up with TRBD1. The CDR3 contains 15 residues. From germline, CDR1 is LNHDA and CDR2 SQIVND (reference sequence). J gave up 2 bases and V 5 bases, and 6 bases lay outside the gene matches. CDR3 protein: CASSARDRGPYEQYF. The DNA of the CDR3 is TGTGCCAGTAGTGCCCGGGACAGGGGCCCCTACGAGCAGTACTTC.

This sequence joins TRBV6-5 and TRBJ2-3; 8 bases match TRBD2. The trim removed 4 bases at V and 13 bases at J, leaving 13 bases unmatched. Per the germline V gene, CDR1 is MNHEY and CDR2 is SVGAGI. The CDR3 is 14 residues long. As DNA, the CDR3 is TGTGCCAGCAGTTTCTCTCGGGGGGGGCGAGATGAGTATTTT. Translating gives CASSFSRGGRDEYF.

The rearrangement links TRBV21-1 to TRBJ1-5; the D call TRBD1 from the table was never checked on the DNA. TRBV21-1 is an annotated pseudogene. CDR3 length equals 18 residues. The CDR3, as DNA: TGTGCCAGCAGCAAAGCCCGCCGACAGGGGGATAGCAATCAGCCCCAGCATTTT. This codes for CASSKARRQGDSNQPQHF.

The CDR3 protein is CASSQHRQAYEQYF. Here the CDR3 DNA reads TGCGCCAGCAGCCAACATAGACAGGCCTACGAGCAGTACTTC. This chain links TRBV4-1 with TRBJ2-7; TRBD1 is a possible D gene (6 bases). CDR3 size: 14 residues. Trimming cost V 2 bases and J 2 bases, with 10 bases left between them. Germline loops: CDR1 MGHRA, CDR2 YSYEKL.